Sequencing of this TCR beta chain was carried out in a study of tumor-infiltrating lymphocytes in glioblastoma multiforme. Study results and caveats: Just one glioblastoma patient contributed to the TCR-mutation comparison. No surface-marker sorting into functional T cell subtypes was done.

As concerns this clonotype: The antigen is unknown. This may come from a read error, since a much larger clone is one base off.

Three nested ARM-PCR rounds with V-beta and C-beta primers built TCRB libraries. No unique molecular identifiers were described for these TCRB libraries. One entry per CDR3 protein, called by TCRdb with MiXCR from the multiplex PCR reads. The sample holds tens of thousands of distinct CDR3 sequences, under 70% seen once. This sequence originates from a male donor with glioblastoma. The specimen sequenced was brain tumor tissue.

CDR3 loop: CASSSGGSSYNEQLF. CDR3 DNA sequence: TGCGCCAGCAGCTCCGGGGGGAGCTCCTACAATGAGCAGCTCTTC. This chain joins TRBV5-1 and TRBJ2-1; 7 bases fit TRBD2. CDR1 SGHRS and CDR2 YFSETQ come from the germline V gene. The CDR3 loop spans 15 amino acids.